This passage covers 5 T cell receptor beta chains from one sample sequenced in a study of T cells in Graves' hyperthyroidism and ophthalmopathy. RNA transcripts gave rise to amplified TCR beta CDR3 regions. During a first-round RT-PCR of the TCR CDR3, the HTBI primer set was used. From the multiplex PCR reads, TCRdb called clonotypes with MiXCR, one entry per CDR3 protein. The data hold around 540,000 distinct CDR3 sequences, with about 15% observed a single time. The sequenced material came from blood. These receptors were obtained from a woman aged 25 to 45 with Graves' ophthalmopathy.

This chain joins TRBV7-9 and TRBJ2-3, with D possibly TRBD2 on 6 matching bases. Between the trimmed V and J ends, which lost 5 bases and 2 bases, there was a span of 11 bases. There are 14 residues in the CDR3. Per the germline V gene, CDR1 is SEHNR and CDR2 is FQNEAQ (reference sequence). CDR3 nucleotides: TGTGCCAGCAGCCTCACACTAGCCACAGATACGCAGTATTTT. Amino acid sequence: CASSLTLATDTQYF.

This clonotype was counted only a few times. The V gene is TRBV28, the J gene TRBJ1-2; no definite D call. Germline V gives CDR1 MDHEN, CDR2 SYDVKM. CDR3 length: 13 residues. Deletions cut 3 bases from V and 4 bases from J, with 9 bases between. The CDR3 DNA sequence: TGTGCCAGCAGTTTTGGTGCGGGCTATGGCTACACCTTC. Residues: CASSFGAGYGYTF.

The chain has TRBV7-2 and TRBJ1-5, with a possible D match to TRBD1 (5 bases). Trimming shortened V by 0 bases and J by 3 bases, and 12 bases separated the two germline ends. The CDR3 spans 16 residues. Germline-derived CDR1 and CDR2 are SGHTA and FQGNSA. The CDR3 coding sequence is TGTGCCAGCAGCTTAGCTGGAGCAGGGACCAATCAGCCCCAGCATTTT. It codes for CASSLAGAGTNQPQHF.

This clonotype was seen a few times. This chain uses TRBV6-2 or TRBV6-3 with TRBJ2-3, with D possibly matching TRBD1 (6 bases). CDR1 is MNHEY and CDR2 is SVGEGT in the germline V gene. The CDR3 is made up of 17 amino acids. V was trimmed by 6 bases and J by 10 bases, leaving 29 bases between them. The CDR3 spells CASSNNVIPGHKRAQYF. CDR3 in DNA: TGTGCCAGCAGCAACAATGTTATACCGGGACACAAAAGAGCGCAGTATTTT.

In this sample, this clonotype turned up many times. The rearrangement uses TRBV7-6 and TRBJ2-3, with 10 bases that match TRBD2. This CDR3 is built from 17 residues. V dropped 2 bases and J dropped 2; count of bases not matched to a gene: 7. Germline lookup yields CDR1 SGHVS and CDR2 FNYEAQ. CDR3 residues: CASSLIAGGFYTDTQYF. The CDR3, as DNA: TGTGCCAGCAGCTTAATAGCGGGAGGTTTCTACACAGATACGCAGTATTTT.